The T cell receptor (beta chain) under discussion was sequenced for a study of cytomegalovirus exposure and HLA in healthy donors (TCRdb year 2017). Regarding the complete study: In an earlier analysis of around 540 of the donors, 250 to 300 Gb of sequence data and approximately 120 million unique TCR beta sequences from 150 million to 200 million T cells were reported. Roughly 300 gigabases of sequencing data and 70 million to 95 million unique TCR sequences made up an early release that covered around 640 HLA-typed donors. Of the 398 genotyped donors, approximately 81% were placed in the genetic ancestry cluster associated with self-reported Caucasian donors. The aim of the study was to test whether cataloging public T cell receptors could identify signatures of past pathogen exposure. The study profiled the T cell repertoires of 550 to 700 subjects by immunosequencing and related them to cytomegalovirus serostatus. A separate validation cohort of roughly 130 different subjects was used in addition to the roughly 670-subject first cohort. The study combined high-throughput TCR immunosequencing, statistical association of individual TCRs with disease status, and machine learning to predict cytomegalovirus infection status. To study patterns of TCR occurrence, a later analysis re-analyzed previously published TCR beta repertoires from around 670 donors and added high-resolution HLA genotyping. The later analysis used no new phenotypic data to find candidate immune exposures, relying instead on TCR beta sequences and their occurrence across donors. An earlier analysis of about 600 of the donors used high-throughput TCR beta sequencing to judge whether each TCR beta V gene segment behaved as functional or pseudogenic. Alongside the repertoire data, information on donor age, sex, ethnicity and CMV serostatus was compiled. In a later genetic analysis, genome-wide SNP genotypes for about 55% of the roughly 670 donors were used, and that subset was treated as a discovery cohort. All discovery cohort repertoires had been generated on a single sequencing platform. Both class I and class II loci were covered by HLA typing, at four-digit resolution. The number of donors typed differed by locus, with roughly 629-640 for A, B, C, DRB1 and DQB1, around 560 for DQA1, approximately 570 for DPA1, and some 450 for DPB1. Because of strong linkage in the cohort, 5 or 6 DR-DQ haplotypes were treated as single units for association and clustering. Across 398 genotyped donors of the cohort, an average of approximately 240,000 unique TCR beta nucleotide sequences per donor were sequenced, and 15% to 20% of those sequences were non-productive. Points the paper makes about the study in general: CMV serostatus was the only immune exposure information available for the cohort. According to a later analysis, TCR association rates differed among HLA loci, with DRB1 alleles showing the most associated TCRs and HLA-C alleles showing the fewest. According to a later analysis, parvovirus B19, influenza, CMV and Epstein-Barr virus appeared linked to several top co-occurrence clusters. HLA typing was unavailable for some donors at each locus, so association tests used only the typed subset. In a later genetic analysis, fewer N-insertions in productive TCRs were reported among donors in an Asian-associated ancestry cluster than the approximately 710-donor mean. While some public TCRs were present in many individuals, most TCR sequences turned up only very rarely across donors. The cohort was sequenced for TCR beta chains only, and without alpha or paired-chain data the features that could be detected were limited. Sequencing depth was assumed to be roughly uniform across donors in the presence/absence analyses, though that assumption may not hold. In a later analysis, HLA-associated TCR beta chains were found to be more clonally expanded and to have lower generation probabilities than equally common non-associated chains. In a later analysis, most CMV-associated TCR beta chains were found to appear HLA-restricted, with HLA associations seemingly driven largely by CMV exposure. Because counts were too low, approximately 15 rarely observed V segments, including chromosome 9 orphons, were excluded from the earlier analysis of fewer than 650 of the donors. Cytomegalovirus status was reported to be diagnosed by the classifier with high specificity and sensitivity in both the original and validation cohorts. An earlier analysis of around 540 of the donors showed that most TCR beta V segments appeared in productive rearrangements either about 87% or about 30% of the time, which broadly matched IMGT annotations. A further reported finding was that TCR beta sequences accurately predicted the HLA-A and HLA-B alleles for most subjects in the first cohort. The sequencing pipeline was judged likely to have produced a cluster of highly shared sequence variants as a technical artifact. At a false discovery rate of 0.05, a later analysis linked some 18,000 TCR beta sequences to specific HLA alleles. In a later genetic analysis, a missense DCLRE1C variant was associated with V-gene and J-gene trimming of TCR beta chains, and the association was replicated in an independent cohort. When HLA alleles, especially DR and DQ, strongly co-occurred, TCR associations were difficult to assign to individual alleles. According to the authors, the approach could potentially be generalized to other disease states and immunological phenotypes. Because the 87-base-pair reads could not distinguish some IMGT-functional V segments, including TRBV6-2 and TRBV6-3, those segments were excluded. The study gave a list of under 200 TCR beta chains associated with cytomegalovirus. A few of the identified cytomegalovirus-associated TCR beta chains were confirmed in vitro to be specific for cytomegalovirus antigens. Correlated functional status among segregating V segments might be attributable to linkage disequilibrium, but an unknown experimental factor could not be ruled out.

Library preparation used the immunoSEQ multiplex PCR assay. For the multiplex PCR, a mixture combining 60 forward primers for TCR Vbeta segments and 13 reverse primers for TCR Jbeta segments was used. The CDR3 region of rearranged TCR beta genes was amplified from genomic DNA by a multiplex PCR assay. The amplified TCR beta libraries were sequenced on the Illumina HiSeq System as 87-base-pair reads. The study's processing was this. A later analysis tallied about 77 million unique TCR beta chains across the 666 repertoires, and about 12 million of those chains were shared by two or more donors. Raw reads were error-corrected and collapsed into unique sequences with a nearest-neighbor algorithm that merged closely related sequences to remove PCR and sequencing errors. CDR3 sequences were aligned to IMGT reference sequences to assign V, D and J gene segments. For a sequence to be retained, a match of at least six nucleotides to both a V gene segment and a J gene segment was required. Rearrangements were classified as productive when the CDR3 lacked stop codons and remained in frame with V and J, and all other rearrangements were classified as non-productive. CDR3 was defined by IMGT convention, running from the second conserved V-encoded cysteine to the conserved J-encoded phenylalanine. The earlier analysis of some 600 of the donors excluded sequences that lacked an unambiguous match to a single V gene segment. In an earlier analysis of approximately 500 of the donors, a V segment was called functional when productive rearrangements were above 56.7%, and segregating when the standard deviation between donors exceeded 5%. A statistical classification framework was built for diagnosing cytomegalovirus status from the catalog of TCR beta chain sequences. In a later analysis, V and J genes were assigned by comparing TCR nucleotide sequences against IMGT/GENE-DB human TR gene sequences. Using the TCRdist pipeline, a later analysis assigned CDR3 sequences along with most-parsimonious VDJ recombination scenarios. In a later analysis, each TCR beta chain was defined by its CDR3 amino acid sequence together with its V-gene family, and reads lacking a unique V-gene family were excluded. To address suspected cross-contamination and a sequencing artifact, a later analysis removed 450 to 700 highly shared, low-generation-probability nucleotide sequences. In a later analysis, a clonal expansion index was calculated for each public chain from normalized within-repertoire ranks of inferred template counts. Generation probabilities in a later analysis came from a VDJ recombination model fitted to out-of-frame rearrangements, and those results were checked against IGoR. In a later analysis, hypergeometric tests were used to score TCR-TCR, TCR-HLA and TCR-CMV co-occurrence, with a repertoire-size bias correction applied to TCR pairs. To estimate false discovery rates, a later analysis permuted the HLA or CMV assignments 20 times. A later analysis grouped co-occurring TCRs with DBSCAN, adding TCRdist sequence similarity when clustering within HLA-allele-positive subsets. Co-occurrence clustering excluded repertoires with fewer than 30,000 or more than 120,000 public chains, plus five with anomalous nucleotide sharing. Drawn from immuneACCESS, this table holds only the in-frame rearrangements with V and J called that TCRdb kept. Clones are partly lost; checked studies trace under half to an unresolved V gene and leave the rest unexplained. For V, J and clone size, that table is used; D and trimming come from the DNA. For this sample the table gives some 100,000 clones, of which about four fifths were detected only once. Clones ranked in the top ten supply roughly 3% of the sample.

The CDR3 goes from the cysteine to the phenylalanine over 13 residues. The read is trimmed to its CDR3 DNA, 39 bases read in frame from base 1. V was cut back by 0 bases and J by 3 bases, leaving a gap of 6 bases between them. The germline V gene encodes CDR1 SGHRS and CDR2 YFSETQ. In total, roughly 670 healthy bone marrow donors made up the cohort. All cohort members were sampled while nominally healthy, although unrecorded immune exposures were likely present. The donor was CMV seropositive and was included in the group of approximately 300 seropositive cohort members. A peripheral blood sample was provided by each donor, and peripheral blood mononuclear cells were used for TCR beta sequencing. Genomic DNA was extracted from the blood cell samples with the Qiagen DNeasy Blood Extraction Kit. Remarks on this clone: Its antigen remains unidentified. No quality values exist for individual bases; no much larger clone is one base distant.

This receptor was identified in a female donor in good health and CMV-seropositive. The specimen was PBMCs. The rearranged chain carries TRBV5-1 and TRBJ1-1; no D segment can be confidently identified. At the DNA level, the sequence is TGCGCCAGCAGCTTGGCCGGGGACACTGAAGCTTTCTTT. This sequence encodes CASSLAGDTEAFF.